Below, one TCR beta chain is given with its context. This sample stems from a study of T cell changes during pregnancy in multiple sclerosis. From germline, CDR1 is LGHNA and CDR2 YNFKEQ. The CDR3 runs 16 residues. V trimming: 5 bases; J trimming: 5 bases; junction bases outside the gene matches: 9. TCRdb's table, derived via immunoSEQ multiplex PCR, lists solely in-frame clones and lacks some. This sample has 50,000 to 60,000 clones; about nine tenths occur once, and the top ten carry approximately 0.25%. Sequences were derived from CD4+ T cells from peripheral blood mononuclear cells, sampled in the second trimester of pregnancy. This chain uses TRBV4-2 with TRBJ2-1, with 10 bases aligning to TRBD2. The receptor was derived from a female donor with multiple sclerosis, enrolled in a pregnancy study. CDR3 region: CASSERGGLFDNEQFF. The CDR3 bases are TGTGCCAGCAGCGAGCGGGGGGGCCTTTTCGACAATGAGCAGTTCTTC.